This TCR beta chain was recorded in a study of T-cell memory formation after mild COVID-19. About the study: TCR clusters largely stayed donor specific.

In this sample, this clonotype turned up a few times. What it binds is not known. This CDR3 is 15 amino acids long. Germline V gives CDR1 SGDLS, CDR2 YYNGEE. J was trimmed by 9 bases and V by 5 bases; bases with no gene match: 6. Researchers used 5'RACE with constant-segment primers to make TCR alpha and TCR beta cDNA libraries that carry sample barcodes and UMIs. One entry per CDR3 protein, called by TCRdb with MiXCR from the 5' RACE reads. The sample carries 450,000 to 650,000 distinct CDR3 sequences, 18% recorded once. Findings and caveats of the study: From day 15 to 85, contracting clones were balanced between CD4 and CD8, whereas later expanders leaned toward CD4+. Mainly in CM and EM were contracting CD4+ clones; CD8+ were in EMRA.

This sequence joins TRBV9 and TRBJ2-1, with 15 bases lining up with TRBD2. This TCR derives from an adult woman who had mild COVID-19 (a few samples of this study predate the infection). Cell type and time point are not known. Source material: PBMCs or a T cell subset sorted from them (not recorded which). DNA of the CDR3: TGTGCCAGCAGTGGGACTAGCGGGGGGTTGACTGAGCAGTTCTTC. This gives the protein CASSGTSGGLTEQFF.